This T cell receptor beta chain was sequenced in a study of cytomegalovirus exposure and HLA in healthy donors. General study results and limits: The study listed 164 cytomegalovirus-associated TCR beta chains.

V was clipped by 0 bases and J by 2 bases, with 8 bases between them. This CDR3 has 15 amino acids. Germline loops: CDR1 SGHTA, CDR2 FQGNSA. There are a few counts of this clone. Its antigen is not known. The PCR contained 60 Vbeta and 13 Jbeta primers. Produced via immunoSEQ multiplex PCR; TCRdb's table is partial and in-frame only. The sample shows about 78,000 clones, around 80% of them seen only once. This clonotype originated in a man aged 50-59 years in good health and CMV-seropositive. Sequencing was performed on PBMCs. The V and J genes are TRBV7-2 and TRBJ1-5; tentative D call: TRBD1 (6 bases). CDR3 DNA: TGTGCCAGCAGCTTAGCAGGGGGGGGCAATCAGCCCCAGCATTTT. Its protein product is CASSLAGGGNQPQHF.